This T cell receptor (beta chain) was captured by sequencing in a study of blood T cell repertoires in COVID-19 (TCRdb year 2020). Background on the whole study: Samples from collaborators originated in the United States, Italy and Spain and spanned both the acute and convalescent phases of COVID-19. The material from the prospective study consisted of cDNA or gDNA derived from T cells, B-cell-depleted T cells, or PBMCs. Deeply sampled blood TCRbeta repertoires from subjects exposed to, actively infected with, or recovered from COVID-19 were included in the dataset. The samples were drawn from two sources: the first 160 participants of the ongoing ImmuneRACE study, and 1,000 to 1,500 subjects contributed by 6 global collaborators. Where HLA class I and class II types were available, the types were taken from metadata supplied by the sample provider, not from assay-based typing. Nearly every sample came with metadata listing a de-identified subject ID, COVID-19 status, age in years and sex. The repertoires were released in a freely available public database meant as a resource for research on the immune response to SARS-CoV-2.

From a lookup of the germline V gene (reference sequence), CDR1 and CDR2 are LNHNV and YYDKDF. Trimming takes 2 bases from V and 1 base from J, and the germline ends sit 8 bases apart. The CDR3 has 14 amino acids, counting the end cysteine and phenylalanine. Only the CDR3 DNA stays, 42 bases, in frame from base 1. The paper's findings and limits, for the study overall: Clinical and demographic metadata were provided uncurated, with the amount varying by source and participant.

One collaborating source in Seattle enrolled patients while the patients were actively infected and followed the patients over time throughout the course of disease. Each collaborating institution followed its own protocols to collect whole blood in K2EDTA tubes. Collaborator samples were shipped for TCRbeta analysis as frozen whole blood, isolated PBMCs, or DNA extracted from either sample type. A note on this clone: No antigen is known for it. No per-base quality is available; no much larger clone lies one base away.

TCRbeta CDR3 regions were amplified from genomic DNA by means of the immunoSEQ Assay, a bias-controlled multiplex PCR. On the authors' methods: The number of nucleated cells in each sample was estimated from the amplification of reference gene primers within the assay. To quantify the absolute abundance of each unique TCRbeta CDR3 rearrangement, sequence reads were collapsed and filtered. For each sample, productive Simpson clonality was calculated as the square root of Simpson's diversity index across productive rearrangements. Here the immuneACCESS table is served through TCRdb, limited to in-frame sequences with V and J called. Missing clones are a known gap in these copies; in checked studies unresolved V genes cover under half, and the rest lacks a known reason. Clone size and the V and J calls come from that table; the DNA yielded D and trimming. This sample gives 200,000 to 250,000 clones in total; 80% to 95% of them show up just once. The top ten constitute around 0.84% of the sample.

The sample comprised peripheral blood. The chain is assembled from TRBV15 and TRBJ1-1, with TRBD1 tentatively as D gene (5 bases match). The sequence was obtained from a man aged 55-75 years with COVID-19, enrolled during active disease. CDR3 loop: CATSRQTENTEAFF. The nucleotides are TGTGCCACCAGCAGACAGACAGAGAACACTGAAGCTTTCTTT.